A single sample gave rise to the 22 T cell receptor beta chains below, sequenced in a study of human thymus T cells. The data were produced by immunoSEQ multiplex PCR, yet TCRdb's version contains in-frame clones alone and is incomplete. The sample records 100,000 to 150,000 clones, around 94% being singletons. Thymus was obtained from resections taken during corrective heart surgery. The sample was thymus tissue. Every receptor here comes from a boy in the first two years of life with a congenital heart defect but otherwise immunologically healthy.

The chain links TRBV5-4 to TRBJ2-7, with a tentative D call TRBD2 (6 bases). Between the trimmed V and J ends, which lost 4 bases and 3 bases, there was a span of 17 bases. The CDR3 contains 15 residues. Germline CDR1 reads SGHNT; CDR2 reads YYREEE (reference sequence). The CDR3 sequence: CASSPSGPGVYEQYF. The CDR3 nucleotides are TGTGCCAGCAGCCCCTCGGGTCCGGGGGTCTACGAGCAGTACTTC.

V usage is TRBV28 and J usage is TRBJ1-2; D is uncertain. The V gene's germline CDR1 is MDHEN and CDR2 SYDVKM. The CDR3 is made up of 14 amino acids. Trimming shortened V by 6 bases and J by 4 bases, and 15 bases separated the two germline ends. The CDR3 nucleotides are TGTGCCAGCAGCGCCTTTCCCTCACCCTATGGCTACACCTTC. Translation: CASSAFPSPYGYTF.

The chain has TRBV6-1 and TRBJ2-2, with 7 bases matching TRBD1. V gave up 5 bases and J gave up 7 bases; unmatched junction bases: 7. The CDR3 runs 14 residues. Germline CDR1 is MNHNS and CDR2 is SASEGT. The CDR3, as DNA: TGTGCCAGCAGTCCGGGACAGAAAGACGGGGAGCTGTTTTTT. Protein product: CASSPGQKDGELFF.

This chain uses TRBV7-6 with TRBJ2-1, with D unresolved. The length of the CDR3 is 11 residues. Trimming pared 3 bases from V and 7 bases from J, leaving 4 bases between. Germline CDR1 reads SGHVS; CDR2 reads FNYEAQ. The CDR3 loop reads CASSFQNEQFF. CDR3 coding DNA: TGTGCCAGCAGCTTCCAGAATGAGCAGTTCTTC.

DNA for the CDR3: TGTGCCAGCAGCCCCGTCGGAGTGGCAATAAACATTCAGTACTTC. This translates into CASSPVGVAINIQYF. The rearrangement joins TRBV7-2 to TRBJ2-4; no clear D gene. This CDR3 spans 15 amino acids. The germline V gene has CDR1 SGHTA and CDR2 FQGNSA. The germline V and J ends were trimmed by 5 bases and 6 bases, with 17 bases remaining between them.

The rearrangement uses TRBV6-1 and TRBJ1-2, with D possibly being TRBD1 (5 bases). Looked up from germline, CDR1 is MNHNS and CDR2 is SASEGT. CDR3 size: 15 residues. The ends were cut back, 2 bases at V and 0 bases at J, with 10 bases in the middle. The CDR3 DNA is TGTGCCAGCAGTGAATGGGGGATAGCTAACTATGGCTACACCTTC. Encoded protein: CASSEWGIANYGYTF.

Written as DNA, the CDR3 is TGTGCCAGCAGTTACTCGGGCTTGGGACAGCCGGAGGGCTACACCTTC. Translating gives CASSYSGLGQPEGYTF. This sequence joins TRBV6-5 and TRBJ1-2; 7 positions agree with TRBD1. In germline, CDR1 is MNHEY, CDR2 SVGAGI. Unmatched junction bases numbered 12, after V lost 0 bases and J lost 8 bases. The CDR3 loop spans 16 amino acids.

The chain is built from TRBV2 and TRBJ1-2; a possible D gene is TRBD1 (5 bases). V gave up 4 bases and J gave up 13 bases, with 16 bases separating them. This CDR3 has 12 amino acids. Germline loops: CDR1 SNHLY, CDR2 FYNNEI. The CDR3 sequence is CASSAWDGFLTF. CDR3 DNA sequence: TGTGCCAGCAGTGCTTGGGACGGCTTCCTCACCTTC.

V gene TRBV2 combines with J gene TRBJ1-6; D not certain. Trimming shortened V by 4 bases and J by 0 bases, and 7 bases separated the two germline ends. Germline CDR1 reads SNHLY; CDR2 reads FYNNEI. This CDR3 comprises 15 residues. The CDR3 loop reads CASSVRSSYNSPLHF. CDR3 nucleotide sequence: TGTGCCAGCAGTGTGAGGAGCTCCTATAATTCACCCCTCCACTTT.

The chain recombines TRBV6-6 with TRBJ2-7; TRBD1 might be the D (6 bases). Germline V gene data show CDR1 as MNHNY and CDR2 as SVGAGI (reference sequence). This CDR3 has 13 amino acids. The V gene lost 2 bases and the J gene lost 5 bases, with 10 bases spanning the gap. The CDR3 DNA sequence: TGTGCCAGCAGTTACACAGGGTGGAACGAGCAGTACTTC. Protein: CASSYTGWNEQYF.

V gene TRBV6-1 combines with J gene TRBJ2-3, with D perhaps TRBD1 (6 bases). Trimming removed 2 bases from V and 5 bases from J, with 26 bases in between. From germline, CDR1 is MNHNS and CDR2 SASEGT. CDR3 length: 19 residues. The CDR3 region is CASSESSAQLQGTEDTQYF. The DNA of the CDR3 is TGTGCCAGCAGTGAATCGAGCGCACAACTACAGGGAACTGAAGATACGCAGTATTTT.

The chain combines TRBV5-6 with TRBJ2-1; 11 bases match TRBD2. Germline V gene lookup returns CDR1 SGHDT and CDR2 YYEEEE. The CDR3 loop spans 15 amino acids. J was trimmed by 5 bases and V by 3 bases; bases with no gene match: 4. CDR3 amino acids: CASSYGLAGDNEQFF. CDR3 nucleotides: TGTGCCAGCAGCTACGGACTAGCGGGCGACAATGAGCAGTTCTTC.

This chain connects TRBV7-2 to TRBJ2-3; D unclear. Germline-derived CDR1 and CDR2 are SGHTA and FQGNSA. V was trimmed by 4 bases and J by 4 bases, leaving 18 bases between them. This CDR3 has 16 residues. The CDR3 sequence is CASSSDSPHWADTQYF. The CDR3 DNA reads as TGTGCCAGCAGCTCCGACTCCCCCCATTGGGCAGATACGCAGTATTTT.

The CDR3 loop is CASSEHLKLGAGNTIYF. The DNA of the CDR3 is TGTGCCAGCAGTGAACACCTAAAATTGGGAGCTGGAAACACCATATATTTT. V gene TRBV6-1 combines with J gene TRBJ1-3; D unresolved. Germline CDR1 MNHNS, CDR2 SASEGT. The CDR3 runs to 17 residues. Trimming removed 2 bases at V and 2 bases at J, with 16 bases between.

This chain connects TRBV2 to TRBJ1-3, with TRBD1 as a possible D gene (5 bases). This CDR3 spans 14 amino acids. Between the trimmed V and J ends, which lost 6 bases and 4 bases, there was a span of 13 bases. The V gene's germline CDR1 is SNHLY and CDR2 FYNNEI. The CDR3 DNA is TGTGCCAGCAGGATGGGGGAAGGCGGAAACACCATATATTTT. Amino acids: CASRMGEGGNTIYF.

In this sample, this clone turned up once. The V and J genes are TRBV30 and TRBJ1-1; 7 nucleotides match TRBD1. V trimming: 1 base; J trimming: 6 bases; junction bases outside the gene matches: 2. Germline CDR1 and CDR2: GTSNPN and SVGIG (reference sequence). CDR3 length equals 12 residues. CDR3 region: CAWSADRAEAFF. CDR3 in DNA: TGTGCCTGGAGTGCCGACAGGGCTGAAGCTTTCTTT.

The chain has TRBV19 and TRBJ2-1; 8 nucleotides agree with TRBD1. This CDR3 comprises 17 residues. The germline V gene has CDR1 LNHDA and CDR2 SQIVND (reference sequence). The trim removed 5 bases at V and 8 bases at J, leaving 17 bases unmatched. The CDR3 is CASSPYQGARRTDEQFF. The CDR3 region has the DNA TGTGCCAGTAGTCCCTATCAGGGGGCTAGGAGGACGGATGAGCAGTTCTTC.

This chain links TRBV4-2 with TRBJ2-1; 9 nucleotides align to TRBD1. The CDR3 spans 17 residues. V lost 0 bases and J lost 5; bases outside the gene matches: 8. CDR1 is LGHNA and CDR2 is YNFKEQ in the germline V gene. CDR3: CASSQDQAGQGNNEQFF. The CDR3 DNA sequence: TGTGCCAGCAGCCAAGATCAGGCGGGACAGGGTAACAATGAGCAGTTCTTC.

V and J are TRBV19 and TRBJ2-4; D may be TRBD1 or TRBD2 (5 bases each). Germline CDR1 LNHDA, CDR2 SQIVND (reference sequence). V lost 6 bases to trimming and J lost 7 bases, with 19 bases between them. This CDR3 comprises 15 residues. CDR3 protein: CASSHRGARGNIQYF. CDR3 nucleotides: TGTGCCAGTAGCCATAGAGGGGCTCGAGGGAACATTCAGTACTTC.

The rearrangement links TRBV5-6 to TRBJ2-2; TRBD1 matches 8 bases. Germline loops: CDR1 SGHDT, CDR2 YYEEEE. V was pared by 0 bases and J by 4 bases, with 8 bases of the junction left unmatched. This CDR3 spans 17 amino acids. The CDR3 region has the DNA TGTGCCAGCAGCTTGGCTGGACAGGGAAAGGTCACCGGGGAGCTGTTTTTT. Amino acid sequence: CASSLAGQGKVTGELFF.

The rearrangement uses TRBV20-1 and TRBJ2-7; D remains ambiguous. Germline lookup yields CDR1 DFQATT and CDR2 SNEGSKA (reference sequence). The CDR3 consists of 10 residues. V lost 8 bases, J lost 5 bases, and 10 bases lay in between. The CDR3 spells CSSAGNEQYF. The CDR3 DNA follows: TGCAGTTCGGCTGGAAACGAGCAGTACTTC.

The chain combines TRBV7-2 with TRBJ1-2; D is unclear. Germline V gene lookup returns CDR1 SGHTA and CDR2 FQGNSA. This CDR3 contains 18 residues. V lost 1 base to trimming and J lost 4 bases, with 22 bases between them. The CDR3 loop reads CASSLELLSHLRGYGYTF. CDR3 coding DNA: TGTGCCAGCAGCTTAGAGCTCTTGTCACACCTTCGGGGCTATGGCTACACCTTC.